This TCR beta chain was found in a study of cytomegalovirus exposure and HLA in healthy donors. Whole-study context: About 85 million unique TCRs from HLA-typed donors were held in an early release of data.

After removal of 4 bases from V and 8 bases from J, the junction contained 13 bases not matched to a gene. This CDR3 is built from 18 residues. The V gene's germline CDR1 is MDHEN and CDR2 SYDVKM. As to this clone: Its antigen is unidentified.

Study results and caveats: As confirmed in vitro, a few CMV-associated chains were specific for CMV antigens.

PCR used 60 Vbeta primers and 13 Jbeta primers. Method: immunoSEQ multiplex PCR; TCRdb's copy keeps in-frame clones and lacks some. The sample lists some 150,000 clones; roughly 78% were seen once. The V gene is TRBV28, the J gene TRBJ1-6; 11 nucleotides agree with TRBD1. The material sequenced was PBMCs. The source of this sequence is a man aged 35-49 years in good health and CMV-seronegative. This CDR3 reads CASSSPGQGVFNDSPLHF. In nucleotides, the CDR3 is TGTGCCAGCAGTTCTCCGGGACAGGGGGTGTTTAATGATTCACCCCTCCACTTT.